This TCR beta chain was found in a study of blood T cell repertoires in COVID-19. In the study overall: Sites in the United States, Italy and Spain provided acute and convalescent COVID-19 samples. Sources were T cells, B-cell-depleted T cells, or PBMCs; the material itself was cDNA or gDNA.

In the source study's methods: Estimation of nucleated cell counts relied on the amplification of reference gene primers. Assay: immunoSEQ multiplex PCR; the TCRdb copy retains only in-frame clones and omits some. V, J and clone size derive from that table, while D and trimming were established from the DNA sequence. The sample contains some 130,000 clones, approximately 80% of which appear only once. The clonotype was recovered from a man between 60 and 75 years old who had recovered from COVID-19. The specimen sequenced was peripheral blood.

The CDR3 spells CASSQAAGLTNTEAFF. CDR3 coding DNA: TGCGCCAGCAGCCAAGCTGCGGGACTGACGAACACTGAAGCTTTCTTT. V is TRBV4-3 and J is TRBJ1-1; the D gene is possibly TRBD1 (5 bases). Germline V CDR1 and CDR2: LGHNA, YSLEER. The CDR3 is 16 amino acids. V lost 1 base to trimming and J lost 1 base, with 13 bases between them.